In its sample, the clone carrying this T cell receptor beta chain was seen a few times. This specimen comes from a study of blood T cells in healthy people across ages. V shed 2 bases, J shed 5 bases, and the junction held 10 bases outside the gene matches. CDR1 and CDR2 (germline): MDHEN, SYDVKM. This CDR3 is 17 amino acids long. A J-beta primer mix and a sample-barcoded 5' primer were used in a second PCR of roughly 6 to 11 cycles. TCRdb itself ran the 5' RACE reads through MiXCR, one entry per CDR3 protein. Of about 1 million distinct CDR3 sequences listed, around 25% were seen once; the top ten hold around 0.75%. The data were also submitted as part of a second study, on T cells of mothers and their children.

This clonotype was sampled from a girl aged 2 to 9 in good health. The rearrangement uses TRBV28 and TRBJ2-1, with 9 bases identical to TRBD2. The sequencing sample was made of blood. In DNA, the CDR3 is TGTGCCAGCAGTTTAATCAGTGCGGGAGGGAGGGACAATGAGCAGTTCTTC. It is translated as CASSLISAGGRDNEQFF.